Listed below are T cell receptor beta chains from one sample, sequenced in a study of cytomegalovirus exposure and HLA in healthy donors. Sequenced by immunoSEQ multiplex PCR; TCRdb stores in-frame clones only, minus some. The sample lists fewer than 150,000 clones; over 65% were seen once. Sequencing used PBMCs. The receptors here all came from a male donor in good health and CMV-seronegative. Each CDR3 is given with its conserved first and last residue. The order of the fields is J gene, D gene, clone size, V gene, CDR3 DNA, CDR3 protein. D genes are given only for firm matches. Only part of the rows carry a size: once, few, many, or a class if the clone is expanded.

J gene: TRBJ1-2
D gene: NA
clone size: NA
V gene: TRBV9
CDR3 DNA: TGTGCCAGCAGCCCGGACTCGTTAAGCCATGGCTACACCTTC
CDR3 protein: CASSPDSLSHGYTF

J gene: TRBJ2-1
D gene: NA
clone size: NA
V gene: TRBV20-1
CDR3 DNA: TGCAGTGCTAGACAGAACAATGAGCAGTTCTTC
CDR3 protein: CSARQNNEQFF

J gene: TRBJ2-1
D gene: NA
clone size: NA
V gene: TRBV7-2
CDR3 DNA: TGTGCCAGCAGCATTCAGGTCTACAATGAGCAGTTCTTC
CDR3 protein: CASSIQVYNEQFF

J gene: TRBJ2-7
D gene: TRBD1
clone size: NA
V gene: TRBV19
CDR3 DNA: TGTGCCAGTAGTATCGGGACAGGGGAAACCTACGAGCAGTACTTC
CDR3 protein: CASSIGTGETYEQYF

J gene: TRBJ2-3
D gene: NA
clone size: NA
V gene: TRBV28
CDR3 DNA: TGTGCCAGCAGTTTTGTGGAGTTCACAGATACGCAGTATTTT
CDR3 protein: CASSFVEFTDTQYF

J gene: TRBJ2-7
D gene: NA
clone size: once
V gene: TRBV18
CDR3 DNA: TGTGCCAGCTCACGTACTTCCGGGGTTGATTCTCAGCAGTACTTC
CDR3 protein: CASSRTSGVDSQQYF

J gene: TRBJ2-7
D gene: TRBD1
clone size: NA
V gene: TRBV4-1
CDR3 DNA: TGCGCCAGCAGCCAATGGGAGGGACAGGGGAGGTTCGAGCAGTACTTC
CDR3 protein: CASSQWEGQGRFEQYF

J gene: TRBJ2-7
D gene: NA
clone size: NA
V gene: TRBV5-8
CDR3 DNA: TGTGCCAGCAGCCTGATCCCGAAGAGACATCCTAAGCCCCGCGAGCAGTACTTC
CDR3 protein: CASSLIPKRHPKPREQYF

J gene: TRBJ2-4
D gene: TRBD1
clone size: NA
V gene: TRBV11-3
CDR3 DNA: TGTGCCAGCAGCTTAGGAGGGGGACAGGGAAACATTCAGTACTTC
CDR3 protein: CASSLGGGQGNIQYF

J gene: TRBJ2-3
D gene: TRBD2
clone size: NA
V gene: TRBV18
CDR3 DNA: TGTGCCAGCTCAACCGGACTAGCCCCAGATACGCAGTATTTT
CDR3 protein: CASSTGLAPDTQYF

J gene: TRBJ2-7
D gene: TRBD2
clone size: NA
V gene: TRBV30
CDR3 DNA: TGTGCCTGGAGTCTGCCCCGGACTAGCGGGAGGGCCTACGAGCAGTACTTC
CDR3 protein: CAWSLPRTSGRAYEQYF

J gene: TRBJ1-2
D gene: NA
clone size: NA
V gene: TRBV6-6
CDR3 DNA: TGTGCCAGCAGTCGGGACACATCTAATGGCTACACCTTC
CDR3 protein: CASSRDTSNGYTF

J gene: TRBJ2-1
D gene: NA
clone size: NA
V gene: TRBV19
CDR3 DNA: TGTGCCAGTGCTCGAGGGAATGAGCAGTTCTTC
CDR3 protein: CASARGNEQFF

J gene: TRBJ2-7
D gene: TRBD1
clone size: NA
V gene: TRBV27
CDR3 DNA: TGTGCCAGCAGTTTGGGGACAGGTGTTTACGAGCAGTACTTC
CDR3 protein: CASSLGTGVYEQYF

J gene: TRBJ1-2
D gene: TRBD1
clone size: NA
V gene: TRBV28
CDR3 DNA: TGTGCCAGCAGTCCTCCGGGACAGGGCGTGTATGGCTACACCTTC
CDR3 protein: CASSPPGQGVYGYTF

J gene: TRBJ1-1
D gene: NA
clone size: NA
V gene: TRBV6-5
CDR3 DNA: TGTGCCAGCAGTTACTCGCAGGCCCACACTGAAGCTTTCTTT
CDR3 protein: CASSYSQAHTEAFF

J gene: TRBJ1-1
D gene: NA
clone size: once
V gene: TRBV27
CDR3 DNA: TGTGCCAGCAGTAGGACAGTAATGAACACTGAAGCTTTCTTT
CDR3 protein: CASSRTVMNTEAFF

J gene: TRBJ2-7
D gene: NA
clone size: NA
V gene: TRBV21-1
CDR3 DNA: TGTGCCAGCACGTTTTGGGTAGGGGACATCGAGCAGTACTTC
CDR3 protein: CASTFWVGDIEQYF

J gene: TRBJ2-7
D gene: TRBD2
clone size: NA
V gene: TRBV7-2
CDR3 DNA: TGTGCCAGCAGCTCGGCCCTAGCGGGGGCCTACGAGCAGTACTTC
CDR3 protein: CASSSALAGAYEQYF

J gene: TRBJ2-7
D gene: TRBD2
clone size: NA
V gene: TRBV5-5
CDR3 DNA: TGTGCCAGCAGCTTTTCTGCGGGGGGTCGATACGAGCAGTACTTC
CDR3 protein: CASSFSAGGRYEQYF

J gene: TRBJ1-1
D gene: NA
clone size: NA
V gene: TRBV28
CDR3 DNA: TGTGCCAGCAGTTACCCCGGGGAGAACACTGAAGCTTTCTTT
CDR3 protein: CASSYPGENTEAFF

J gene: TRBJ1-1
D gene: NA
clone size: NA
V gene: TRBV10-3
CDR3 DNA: TGTGCCATAAAACAGGGAGAGGCGAACACTGAAGCTTTCTTT
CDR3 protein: CAIKQGEANTEAFF

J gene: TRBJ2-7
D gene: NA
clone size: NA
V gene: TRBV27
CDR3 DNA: TGTGCCAGCAGCCTGGCTTCGAACTACGAGCAGTACTTC
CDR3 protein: CASSLASNYEQYF

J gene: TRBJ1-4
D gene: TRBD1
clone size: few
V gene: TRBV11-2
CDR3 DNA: TGTGCCAGCAGCACGGGACAGGGGGGAGAAAAACTGTTTTTT
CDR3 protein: CASSTGQGGEKLFF

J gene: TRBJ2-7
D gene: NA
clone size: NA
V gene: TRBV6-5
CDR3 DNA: TGTGCCAGCAGTTATAGCAGTAACCCCTACGAGCAGTACTTC
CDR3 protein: CASSYSSNPYEQYF

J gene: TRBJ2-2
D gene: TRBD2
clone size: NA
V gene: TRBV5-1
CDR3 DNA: TGCGCCAGCAGCTTGGTGACGGGAGCGGGAGTCGGGGAGCTGTTTTTT
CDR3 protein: CASSLVTGAGVGELFF

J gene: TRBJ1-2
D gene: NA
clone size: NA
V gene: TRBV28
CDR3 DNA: TGTGCCAGCAGTTTACCCGGTGGGCAGTCGGCCTATGGCTACACCTTC
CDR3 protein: CASSLPGGQSAYGYTF

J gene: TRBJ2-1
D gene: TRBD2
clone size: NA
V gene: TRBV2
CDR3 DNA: TGTGCCAGCAAGTCCGGACTAGCGGGAAGCTCCTACAATGAGCAGTTCTTC
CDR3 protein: CASKSGLAGSSYNEQFF

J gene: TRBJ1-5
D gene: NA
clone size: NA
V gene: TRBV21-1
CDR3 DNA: TGTGCCAGCAGCAAAATAAAGCTCGGGGTACGGCAGCCCCAGCATTTT
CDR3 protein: CASSKIKLGVRQPQHF

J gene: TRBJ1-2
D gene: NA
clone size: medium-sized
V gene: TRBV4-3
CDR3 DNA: TGCGCCAGCAGCCAGGACCGGGACATACTATTCTATGGCTACACCTTC
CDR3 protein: CASSQDRDILFYGYTF